These 13 T cell receptor beta chains were sequenced from one sample in a study of CD8+CD57+ T cells in acquired aplastic anemia. For CDR3 and TCR beta VDJ profiling, genomic DNA was the template used. TCRdb re-analysed the reads in MiXCR, keeping a single row per CDR3 protein. The repertoire has roughly 180,000 distinct CDR3 sequences, around 65% of them found once; the top ten carry about 43%. The specimen sequenced was sorted CD4+, CD8+, or CD8+CD57+ T cells (not recorded which) from PBMCs. These receptors originate from a human donor with severe aplastic anemia or a healthy control (not recorded which).

The chain has TRBV19 and TRBJ2-6, with D possibly matching TRBD2 (6 bases). The V and J ends lost 6 bases and 2 bases respectively, with 11 bases between them. Looked up from germline, CDR1 is LNHDA and CDR2 is SQIVND (reference sequence). The CDR3 totals 15 residues. The CDR3 nucleotides are TGTGCCAGTAGGGGGGGAGGAGCTGGGGCCAACGTCCTGACTTTC. The encoded protein is CASRGGGAGANVLTF.

This chain connects TRBV4-3 to TRBJ1-5; D gene unclear. The CDR3 covers 15 residues. With 3 bases removed from V and 4 bases from J, the gap between germline ends came to 13 bases. Germline V gene sequence: CDR1 LGHNA, CDR2 YSLEER. The CDR3 sequence: CASSHPGPTNQPQHF. The CDR3 bases are TGCGCCAGCAGCCATCCCGGACCGACTAATCAGCCCCAGCATTTT.

Regarding this clonotype: The conserved closing phenylalanine or tryptophan is absent in this CDR3, likely reflecting a read error. The limits of the CDR3 on the DNA are not certain, so only TCRdb's listed CDR3 is given. The CDR3 protein is CSAFQWGRG. The chain joins TRBV20-1 to TRBJ2-3; the table gives TRBD1 as D, unverified against the DNA. Looked up from germline, CDR1 is DFQATT and CDR2 is SNEGSKA (reference sequence). The CDR3 length equals 9 residues, ends included.

V usage is TRBV10-1 and J usage is TRBJ1-5, with D possibly TRBD1 on 5 matching bases. V shed 0 bases and J shed 5 bases, with 5 bases lying between them. Germline V lookup: CDR1 WNHNN, CDR2 SYGVQD (reference sequence). The CDR3 consists of 13 residues. In DNA, the CDR3 is TGCGCCAGCAGTGAGTCGACAGATCAGCCCCAGCATTTT. This translates into CASSESTDQPQHF.

This chain uses TRBV25-1 with TRBJ2-7; 10 bases are shared with TRBD1. Germline V gene sequence: CDR1 MGHDK, CDR2 SYGVNS. This CDR3 has 16 amino acids. V lost 4 bases and J lost 3; bases outside the gene matches: 9. The CDR3 DNA is TGTGCCAGCAGTGTATCCCAGGGACAGGGGATCTACGAGCAGTACTTC. Translation gives CASSVSQGQGIYEQYF.

The chain is built from TRBV2 and TRBJ2-3; 7 bases fit TRBD2. Germline trimming cut 7 bases from V and 5 bases from J; bases unmatched to any gene: 12. This CDR3 has 15 residues. Germline V lookup: CDR1 SNHLY, CDR2 FYNNEI. CDR3 in DNA: TGTGCCAGCACTGGTATAAGCGGGAAGATAGATACGCAGTATTTT. Protein sequence: CASTGISGKIDTQYF.

The CDR3 protein is CSALLAGGPILHNEQFF. CDR3 DNA sequence: TGCAGTGCCCTATTAGCGGGAGGGCCAATTCTCCACAATGAGCAGTTCTTC. The chain employs TRBV20-1 and TRBJ2-1, with 11 bases lining up with TRBD2. Trimming took 6 bases from V and 5 from J; bases not matched to a gene: 15. This CDR3 is 17 amino acids long. Germline values: CDR1 DFQATT, CDR2 SNEGSKA (reference sequence).

This clonotype was observed a few times. V and J are TRBV20-1 and TRBJ2-7; possible D gene TRBD1, 6 bases. The CDR3 is made up of 12 amino acids. CDR1 and CDR2 (germline): DFQATT, SNEGSKA (reference sequence). Between the trimmed V and J ends, which lost 3 bases and 4 bases, there was a span of 10 bases. For the CDR3, the DNA is TGCAGTGCTAGGGGTCAGGGGTACGAGCAGTACTTC. Translation gives CSARGQGYEQYF.

This clonotype has more than one count but fewer than ten. This chain uses TRBV24-1 with TRBJ1-6; D unresolved. V shed 4 bases and J shed 9 bases, with 9 bases lying between them. CDR1 and CDR2 (germline): KGHDR, SFDVKD. The CDR3 runs to 13 residues. The CDR3 protein is CATSEAWGSPLHF. CDR3 DNA sequence: TGTGCCACCAGTGAGGCATGGGGTTCACCCCTCCACTTT.

The rearrangement joins TRBV13 to TRBJ1-5; no firm D call. The ends were cut back, 5 bases at V and 8 bases at J, with 22 bases in the middle. The CDR3 is made up of 16 amino acids. Germline V CDR1 and CDR2: PRHDT, FYEKMQ (reference sequence). In nucleotides, the CDR3 is TGTGCCAGCAGCACCCGGGATCTGACCGGCTACGAGCCCCAGCATTTT. Residues: CASSTRDLTGYEPQHF.

The genes are TRBV19 and TRBJ2-7; 9 bases fit TRBD1. The germline CDR1 and CDR2 sequences are LNHDA and SQIVND (reference sequence). The CDR3 has 11 amino acids. V lost 10 bases to trimming and J lost 6 bases; unmatched junction nucleotides: 4. CDR3 region: CAIGTGSEQYF. The DNA of the CDR3 is TGTGCCATAGGGACAGGGAGCGAGCAGTACTTC.

Ten or more counts support this clonotype. The chain links TRBV2 to TRBJ2-1, with D maybe TRBD2 (5 bases). The CDR3 spans 12 residues. Germline V CDR1 and CDR2: SNHLY, FYNNEI. V shed 10 bases and J shed 4 bases, with 11 bases lying between them. The chain's CDR3 is CAINGVYNEQFF. In nucleotides, the CDR3 is TGTGCCATCAACGGGGTATACAATGAGCAGTTCTTC.

This clonotype was observed a few times. The chain combines TRBV7-2 with TRBJ2-5; a possible D gene is TRBD2 (6 bases). CDR1 is SGHTA and CDR2 is FQGNSA in the germline V gene. V shed 4 bases and J shed 2 bases, with 14 bases lying between them. The CDR3 contains 15 residues. The CDR3 region is CASSWGGYGQETQYF. Here the CDR3 DNA reads TGTGCCAGCAGCTGGGGAGGTTACGGTCAAGAGACCCAGTACTTC.